The present entry profiles one T cell receptor beta chain with its context. These data belong to a study of blood T cell repertoires in COVID-19. Authors' data handling: Quantification of nucleated cells was approximated via reference gene primer amplification. The assay was immunoSEQ multiplex PCR, and TCRdb's table has in-frame clones only and misses some. Clonal size and the V and J genes are those of that table, whereas D and trimming came from the DNA. The sample contains around 300,000 clones, over 75% of which appear only once. Enrollees, 18 to 89 years old, lived in 20 to 25 US areas. Participant-given clinical history determined each cohort assignment. This sequence was found in a man aged 25-40 years who had recovered from COVID-19. Sequencing used PBMCs or T cells enriched from blood (not recorded which).

CDR3 amino acids: CASSLGWERYNSPLHF. CDR3 bases: TGTGCCAGCAGTTTGGGATGGGAGCGGTATAATTCACCCCTCCACTTT. This chain connects TRBV28 to TRBJ1-6; D is ambiguous. Germline V gene data show CDR1 as MDHEN and CDR2 as SYDVKM. V lost 3 bases and J lost 4, with 13 bases in between. The CDR3 is made up of 16 amino acids. The full variable domain, rest sourced from reference TRBV28 and TRBJ1-6, is DVKVTQSSRYLVKRTGEKVFLECVQDMDHENMFWYRQDPGLGLRLIYFSYDVKMKEKGDIPEGYSVSREKKERFSLILESASTNQTSMYLCASSLGWERYNSPLHFGNGTRLTVT.